This TCR beta chain was captured by sequencing in a study of CD8+ T cells in alopecia areata. Reverse transcription of extracted RNA yielded cDNA, which provided the sequencing template. The table came from immunoSEQ multiplex PCR; TCRdb's copy has only in-frame clones and leaves some out. The profile covers 120,000 to 150,000 clones, with 85% to 90% appearing a single time and about 13% taken by the ten largest. Treatment: oral pan-JAK inhibitor, 5-10 mg twice daily. CD4+ and CD8+ T cells were sorted from PBMCs stained for CD3, CD4 and CD8. A word on this clone: Its antigen remains unidentified.

V gave up 6 bases and J gave up 0 bases; unmatched junction bases: 4. The germline gives CDR1 SNHLY, CDR2 FYNNEI. The CDR3 spans 14 residues. Study conclusions and caveats: There were many expanded lesional clones persisting in scalp and blood during tofacitinib.

The rearrangement links TRBV2 to TRBJ1-1; 7 positions agree with TRBD1. This clonotype originated in a human donor with alopecia areata. The specimen was CD8+ T cells sorted from blood, collected at week 4, from a patient treated with tofacitinib. DNA of the CDR3: TGTGCCAGCAGAGGACAGGCCATGAACACTGAAGCTTTCTTT. It translates to CASRGQAMNTEAFF.